The source of this TCR beta chain is a study of blood T cell repertoires in COVID-19 (dated by TCRdb to 2020 to 2021). About the full investigation: The collaborator samples originated in the United States, Italy and Spain and spanned the acute and convalescent phases of COVID-19. Samples were obtained from the ongoing ImmuneRACE study (first 160 participants) and from over a thousand subjects provided by 6 global collaborators. HLA class I and class II types, where available, came from metadata supplied by the sample provider rather than from assay-based typing. The material from the prospective study consisted of cDNA or gDNA derived from T cells, B-cell-depleted T cells, or PBMCs. The repertoires were released in a freely available public database meant as a resource for research on the immune response to SARS-CoV-2. The dataset comprised deeply sampled blood TCRbeta repertoires from subjects exposed to, actively infected with, or recovered from COVID-19. A de-identified subject ID, COVID-19 status, age in years and sex were almost always included in the sample metadata. Summary of the overall study and its limitations: The amount of clinical and demographic metadata varied by source and participant and was provided uncurated.

For this clone: This receptor's antigen is unknown. The record has no base qualities; no much larger clone is one base away.

TCRbeta CDR3 regions were amplified from genomic DNA by means of the immunoSEQ Assay, a bias-controlled multiplex PCR. The original pipeline was this. The number of nucleated cells in each sample was estimated from the amplification of reference gene primers within the assay. Sequence reads were collapsed and filtered to measure the absolute abundance of every unique TCRbeta CDR3 rearrangement. For each sample, productive Simpson clonality was calculated as the square root of Simpson's diversity index across productive rearrangements. TCRdb stores this immuneACCESS table with in-frame sequences only. Part of the clones is absent; in the studies checked, under half of the shortfall reflects unresolved V genes, and no reason is known for the rest. For V, J and clone size, that table is used; D and trimming come from the DNA. The sample profile shows 250,000 to 300,000 clones; around 89% of them were found once. Together, the top ten hold about 4.6% of the sample.

The germline V gene (reference sequence) provides CDR1 GTSNPN and CDR2 SVGIG. The CDR3, cysteine through phenylalanine, is 14 amino acids long. Only the CDR3 part of the read is kept: 42 bases, read in frame from the first base. Trimming costs V 7 bases and J 3 bases, and their ends lie 18 bases apart. Each collaborating institution followed its own protocols to collect whole blood in K2EDTA tubes. For TCRbeta analysis, collaborators shipped samples in one of three forms: frozen whole blood, isolated PBMCs, or DNA extracted from either of those sample types. The receptor chain draws on TRBV30 and TRBJ1-1; TRBD1 could be the D gene, as 6 bases match. The sample was peripheral blood. This TCR derives from a man aged 35 to 55 with acute or convalescent COVID-19. The CDR3 reads CASKYRVRDTEAFF. The nucleotides are TGTGCCTCAAAATACAGGGTTCGGGACACTGAAGCTTTCTTT.